The clone carrying this TCR beta chain showed up just a few times. The antigen remains unidentified. A J-beta primer mix and a sample-barcoded 5' primer were used in a second PCR of about 7 to 12 cycles. TCRdb passed the 5' RACE reads through MiXCR, listing each CDR3 protein once. The data show about 900,000 distinct CDR3 sequences, with about 59% seen just once and 28% held by the top ten. The sample is drawn from a study of blood T cells in healthy people across ages. Study-wide findings and caveats: Fewer expanded clones and more diversity marked long-lived versus aged donors.

Sequenced material: blood. The origin of this receptor is a man between 25 and 39 years old in good health.

CDR3 in amino acids: CATGGDRVDGYTF. The CDR3 DNA reads TGTGCCACCGGGGGTGACAGGGTTGATGGCTACACCTTC. This chain connects TRBV6-5 to TRBJ1-2; 7 bases are shared with TRBD1. Looked up from germline, CDR1 is MNHEY and CDR2 is SVGAGI. The ends lost 10 bases at V and 6 bases at J; junction bases unmatched: 11. This CDR3 spans 13 amino acids.